This TCR beta chain stems from a study of T cells after yellow fever vaccination. Study in general: Preparation used SMART-Seq v4 Ultra Low Input for the low-cell-number fractions. Broader study findings: Secondary responses were weaker yet peaked faster, day 5 versus 15. Once the booster was given, most primary-vaccination clones reappeared, at approximately 97% for CD4 and more than 85% for CD8. Across the CD4 and CD8 compartments, a small share of clonotypes was present in both.

V lost 5 bases, J lost 1 base, and 8 bases stayed unmatched. The CDR3 spans 17 residues. The germline CDR1 and CDR2 sequences are SEHNR and FQNEAQ (reference sequence). This clonotype has a count of ten or more. As yet, its antigen is unknown. One entry per CDR3 protein, called by TCRdb with MiXCR from the 5' RACE reads. The data show roughly 65,000 distinct CDR3 sequences, around 6.2% seen once. This sample comprised CD4+ T cells sorted from PBMCs, obtained around 15 days after the first yellow fever vaccination. The rearrangement uses TRBV7-9 and TRBJ2-1; 10 nucleotides agree with TRBD2. The sequence was obtained from a man younger than 35 who received the YFV17D yellow fever vaccine. DNA for the CDR3: TGTGCCAGCAGCAAGCGGGGGGGCGGGCGTTCCTACAATGAGCAGTTCTTC. It codes for CASSKRGGGRSYNEQFF.